These 9 T cell receptor beta chains were sequenced from one sample in a study of blood T cell repertoires in COVID-19. The method was immunoSEQ multiplex PCR; TCRdb's version includes in-frame clones alone and lacks a portion of them. The data contain tens of thousands of clones, roughly 88% of them singletons. The sample taken for sequencing was peripheral blood. These receptors were obtained from a human donor with active COVID-19. The donor label of this sample is uncertain.

The rearrangement links TRBV18 to TRBJ2-7, with TRBD1 as a possible D gene (6 bases). The germline V and J ends were trimmed by 2 bases and 7 bases, with 9 bases remaining between them. The CDR3 runs 12 residues. Per the germline V gene, CDR1 is KGHSH and CDR2 is LQKENI. The CDR3, as DNA: TGTGCCAGCTCACCAGGGGGCGGGGAGCAGTACTTC. Translation gives CASSPGGGEQYF.

The rearrangement links TRBV5-1 to TRBJ2-5, with 8 positions matching TRBD1. Germline V CDR1 and CDR2: SGHRS, YFSETQ. This CDR3 region has 17 residues. V lost 5 bases and J lost 0; bases outside the gene matches: 12. CDR3 sequence (DNA): TGCGCCAGCAGGGAGTCAACAGGGGGGTCAAACCAAGAGACCCAGTACTTC. The encoded protein is CASRESTGGSNQETQYF. Together with reference TRBV5-1 and TRBJ2-5, the CDR3 gives the full variable domain: KAGVTQTPRYLIKTRGQQVTLSCSPISGHRSVSWYQQTPGQGLQFLFEYFSETQRNKGNFPGRFSGRQFSNSRSEMNVSTLELGDSALYLCASRESTGGSNQETQYFGPGTRLLVL.

The chain joins TRBV5-6 to TRBJ2-5; the match to TRBD2 covers 11 bases. CDR3 size: 14 residues. J gave up 5 bases and V 3 bases, and 3 bases lay outside the gene matches. The germline V gene has CDR1 SGHDT and CDR2 YYEEEE. CDR3 sequence reads: CASSSPSGGETQYF. CDR3 nucleotide sequence: TGTGCCAGCAGCTCCCCTAGCGGGGGGGAGACCCAGTACTTC. Together with reference TRBV5-6 and TRBJ2-5, the CDR3 gives the full variable domain: DAGVTQSPTHLIKTRGQQVTLRCSPKSGHDTVSWYQQALGQGPQFIFQYYEEEERQRGNFPDRFSGHQFPNYSSELNVNALLLGDSALYLCASSSPSGGETQYFGPGTRLLVL.

V and J are TRBV15 and TRBJ1-5, with D perhaps matching TRBD1 (6 bases). Germline CDR1 and CDR2: LNHNV and YYDKDF (reference sequence). Trimming stripped 0 bases from V and 4 bases from J, with 10 bases between. The CDR3 extends over 15 amino acids. The CDR3 here is CATSRDNRENQPQHF. Here the CDR3 DNA reads TGTGCCACCAGCAGAGATAACAGGGAGAATCAGCCCCAGCATTTT.

The V and J genes are TRBV6-6 and TRBJ1-3, with 11 bases fitting TRBD1. This CDR3 has 13 amino acids. CDR1 is MNHNY, CDR2 SVGAGI, per germline (reference sequence). V dropped 6 bases and J dropped 8; count of bases not matched to a gene: 3. The CDR3 DNA sequence: TGTGCCAGCAGGAAGGGACAGGGGGACACCATATATTTT. Translated, it gives CASRKGQGDTIYF.

The chain combines TRBV7-9 with TRBJ2-5; D not resolved. Trimming shortened V by 7 bases and J by 4 bases, and 13 bases separated the two germline ends. The CDR3 spans 13 residues. Germline assignment: CDR1 SEHNR and CDR2 FQNEAQ (reference sequence). The CDR3 loop is CASTRSFGETQYF. The CDR3 nucleotides read TGTGCCAGCACCCGGAGTTTTGGAGAGACCCAGTACTTC. Full variable domain (remainder filled in from reference TRBV7-9 and TRBJ2-5): DTGVSQNPRHKITKRGQNVTFRCDPISEHNRLYWYRQTLGQGPEFLTYFQNEAQLEKSRLLSDRFSAERPKGSFSTLEIQRTEQGDSAMYLCASTRSFGETQYFGPGTRLLVL.

V and J are TRBV5-8 and TRBJ2-5; perhaps TRBD1 as D (6 bases). V shed 4 bases and J shed 3 bases, with 16 bases lying between them. CDR3 length equals 15 residues. Germline values: CDR1 SGHTS, CDR2 YDEGEE. The CDR3 region has the DNA TGTGCCAGCAGCCCACCCGGGACATCGAAAGAGACCCAGTACTTC. This sequence encodes CASSPPGTSKETQYF.

The chain uses TRBV29-1 and TRBJ2-7; the match to TRBD1 covers 7 bases. This CDR3 region has 11 residues. Germline V gene sequence: CDR1 SQVTM, CDR2 ANQGSEA. V trimming: 0 bases; J trimming: 10 bases; junction bases outside the gene matches: 3. The CDR3 loop reads CSVEDRQGQYF. In DNA, the CDR3 is TGCAGCGTTGAAGACCGACAGGGACAGTACTTC.

CDR3: CASSIRRGGTDTQYF. DNA of the CDR3: TGTGCCAGTAGTATTAGGCGGGGGGGCACAGATACGCAGTATTTT. The chain has TRBV19 and TRBJ2-3, with 8 bases fitting TRBD2. Per germline, CDR1 LNHDA and CDR2 SQIVND (reference sequence). V shed 3 bases and J 1 base; nucleotides not matched to a gene: 3. The CDR3 runs to 15 residues.